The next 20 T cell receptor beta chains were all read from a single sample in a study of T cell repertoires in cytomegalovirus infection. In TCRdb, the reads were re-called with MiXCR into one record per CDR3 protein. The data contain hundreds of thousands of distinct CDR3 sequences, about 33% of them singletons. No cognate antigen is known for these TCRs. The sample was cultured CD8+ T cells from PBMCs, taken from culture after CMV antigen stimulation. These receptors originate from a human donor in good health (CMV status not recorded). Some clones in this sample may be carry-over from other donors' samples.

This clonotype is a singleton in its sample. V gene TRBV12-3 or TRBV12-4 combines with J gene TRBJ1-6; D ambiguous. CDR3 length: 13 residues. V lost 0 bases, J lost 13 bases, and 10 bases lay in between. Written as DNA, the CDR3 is TGTGCCAGCAGTTTAGCAATGCCAAGGCCCCTCCACTTT. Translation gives CASSLAMPRPLHF.

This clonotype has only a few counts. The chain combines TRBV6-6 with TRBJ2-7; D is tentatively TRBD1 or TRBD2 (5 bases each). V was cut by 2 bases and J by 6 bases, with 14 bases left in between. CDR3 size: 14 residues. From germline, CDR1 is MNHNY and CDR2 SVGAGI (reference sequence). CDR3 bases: TGTGCCAGCAGTTACGTAGTCGGGGACGGCGAGCAGTACGTC. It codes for CASSYVVGDGEQYV.

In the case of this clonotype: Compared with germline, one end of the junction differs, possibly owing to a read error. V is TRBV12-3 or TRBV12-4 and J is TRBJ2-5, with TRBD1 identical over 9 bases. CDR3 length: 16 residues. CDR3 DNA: TGTGCCAGCAGTTCCGGGACAGGGAGAGTTGACGAGACCAAGTACTTC. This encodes CASSSGTGRVDETKYF.

CDR3 sequence reads: CAISATGDTNEKLFF. CDR3 nucleotide sequence: TGTGCCATCAGCGCCACAGGGGACACTAATGAAAAACTGTTTTTT. The rearrangement links TRBV10-3 to TRBJ1-4, with 7 bases fitting TRBD1. The CDR3 has 15 residues. Germline V gene sequence: CDR1 ENHRY, CDR2 SYGVKD. V lost 6 bases and J lost 2; bases outside the gene matches: 6.

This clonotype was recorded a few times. The DNA for the CDR3 is TGTGCCATCAACGCGGGCAGGACCTCGGACCGCTACGAGCAGTACTTC. Translated, it gives CAINAGRTSDRYEQYF. V gene TRBV10-3 combines with J gene TRBJ2-7; maybe TRBD2 (5 bases). The V gene's germline CDR1 is ENHRY and CDR2 SYGVKD. The CDR3 sequence is 16 residues long. V was shortened by 7 bases and J by 3 bases, with 22 bases between the two germline ends.

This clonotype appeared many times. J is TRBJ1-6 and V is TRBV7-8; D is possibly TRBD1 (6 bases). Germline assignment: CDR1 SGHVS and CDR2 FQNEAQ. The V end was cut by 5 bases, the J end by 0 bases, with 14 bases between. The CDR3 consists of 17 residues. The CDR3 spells CASSVRQGSSYNSPLHF. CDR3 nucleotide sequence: TGTGCCAGCAGCGTACGGCAGGGGAGCTCCTATAATTCACCCCTCCACTTT.

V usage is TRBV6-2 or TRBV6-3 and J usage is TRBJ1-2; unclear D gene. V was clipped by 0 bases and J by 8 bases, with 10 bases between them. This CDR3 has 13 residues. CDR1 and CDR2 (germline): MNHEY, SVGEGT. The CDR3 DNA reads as TGTGCCAGCAGTTACTCGGTCCGGGAAGGCTACACCTTC. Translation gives CASSYSVREGYTF.

CDR3 region: CASSFRGRVGEKLFF. The DNA of the CDR3 is TGTGCCAGCAGTTTCCGGGGGAGGGTAGGCGAAAAACTGTTTTTT. The chain links TRBV27 to TRBJ1-4; D is perhaps TRBD1 (5 bases). Germline V CDR1 and CDR2: MNHEY, SMNVEV (reference sequence). Trimming took 3 bases from V and 8 from J, leaving 16 bases between them. The CDR3 contains 15 residues.

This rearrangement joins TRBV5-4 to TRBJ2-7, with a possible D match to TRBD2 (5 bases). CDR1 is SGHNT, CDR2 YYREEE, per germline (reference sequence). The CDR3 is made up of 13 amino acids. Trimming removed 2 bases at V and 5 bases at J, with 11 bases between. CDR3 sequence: CASSFGPGDEQYF. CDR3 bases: TGTGCCAGCAGCTTCGGACCCGGGGACGAGCAGTACTTC.

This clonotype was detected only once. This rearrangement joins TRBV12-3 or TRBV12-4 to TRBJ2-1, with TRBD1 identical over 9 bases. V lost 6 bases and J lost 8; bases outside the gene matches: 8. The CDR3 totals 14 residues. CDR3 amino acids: CASSGTGIVDEQFF. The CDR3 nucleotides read TGTGCCAGCAGCGGGACAGGGATCGTCGATGAGCAGTTCTTC.

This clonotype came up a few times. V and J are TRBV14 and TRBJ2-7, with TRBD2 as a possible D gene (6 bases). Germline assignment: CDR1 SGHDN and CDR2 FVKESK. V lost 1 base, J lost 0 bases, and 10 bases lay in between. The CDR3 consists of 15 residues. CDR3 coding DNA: TGTGCCAGCAGCCAAGGACCGGGACTCTCCTACGAGCAGTACTTC. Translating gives CASSQGPGLSYEQYF.

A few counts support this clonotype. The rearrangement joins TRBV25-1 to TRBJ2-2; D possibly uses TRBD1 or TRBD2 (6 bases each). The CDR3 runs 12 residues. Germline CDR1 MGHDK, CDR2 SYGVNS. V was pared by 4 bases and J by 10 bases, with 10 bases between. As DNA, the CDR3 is TGTGCCAGCAGTGGGGGGGCCTTGGAGCTGTTTTTT. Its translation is CASSGGALELFF.

CDR3 protein: CASSGDRQETQYF. The CDR3 coding sequence is TGTGCCAGCAGTGGTGACCGCCAAGAGACCCAGTACTTC. This chain connects TRBV7-9 to TRBJ2-5; D not resolved. The CDR3 totals 13 residues. V lost 6 bases and J lost 1, with 9 bases in between. Germline V CDR1 and CDR2: SEHNR, FQNEAQ (reference sequence).

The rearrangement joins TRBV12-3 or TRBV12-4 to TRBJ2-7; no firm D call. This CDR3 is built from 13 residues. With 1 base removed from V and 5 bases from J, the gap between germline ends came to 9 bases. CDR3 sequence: CASSLGSLNEQYF. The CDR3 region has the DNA TGTGCCAGCAGTTTAGGCAGTCTAAACGAGCAGTACTTC.

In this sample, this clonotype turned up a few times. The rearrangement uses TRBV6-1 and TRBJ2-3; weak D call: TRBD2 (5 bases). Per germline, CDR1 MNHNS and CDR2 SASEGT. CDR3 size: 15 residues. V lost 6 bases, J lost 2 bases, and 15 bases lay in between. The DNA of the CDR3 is TGTGCCAGCAGAGATGGACTTTCATCCACAGATACGCAGTATTTT. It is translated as CASRDGLSSTDTQYF.

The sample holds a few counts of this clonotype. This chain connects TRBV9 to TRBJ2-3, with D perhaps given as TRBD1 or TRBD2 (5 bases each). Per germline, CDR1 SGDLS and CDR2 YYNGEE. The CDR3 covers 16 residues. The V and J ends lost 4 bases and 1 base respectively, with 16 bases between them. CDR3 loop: CASSTQVRDGTDTQYF. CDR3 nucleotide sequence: TGTGCCAGCAGCACCCAAGTCCGGGACGGCACAGATACGCAGTATTTT.

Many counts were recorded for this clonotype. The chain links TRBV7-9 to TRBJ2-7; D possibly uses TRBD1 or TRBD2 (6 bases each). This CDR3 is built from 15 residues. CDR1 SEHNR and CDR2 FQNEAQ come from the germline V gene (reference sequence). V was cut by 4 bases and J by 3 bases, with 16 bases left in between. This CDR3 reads CASSSLVGGHYEQYF. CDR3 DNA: TGTGCCAGCAGCTCCCTCGTAGGGGGGCACTACGAGCAGTACTTC.

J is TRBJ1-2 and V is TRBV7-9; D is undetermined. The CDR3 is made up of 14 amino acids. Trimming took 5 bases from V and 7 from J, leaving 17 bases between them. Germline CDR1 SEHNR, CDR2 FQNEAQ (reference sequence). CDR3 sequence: CASSPTDPAGGYTF. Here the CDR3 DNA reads TGTGCCAGCAGCCCGACGGACCCGGCTGGTGGCTACACCTTC.

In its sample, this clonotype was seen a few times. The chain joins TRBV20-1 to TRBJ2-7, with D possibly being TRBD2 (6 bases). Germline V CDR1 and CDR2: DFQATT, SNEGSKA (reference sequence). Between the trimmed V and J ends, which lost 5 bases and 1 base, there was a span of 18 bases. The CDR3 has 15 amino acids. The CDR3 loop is CSAPVIRELSYEQYV. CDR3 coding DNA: TGCAGTGCTCCCGTAATCCGGGAGCTGTCCTACGAGCAGTACGTC.

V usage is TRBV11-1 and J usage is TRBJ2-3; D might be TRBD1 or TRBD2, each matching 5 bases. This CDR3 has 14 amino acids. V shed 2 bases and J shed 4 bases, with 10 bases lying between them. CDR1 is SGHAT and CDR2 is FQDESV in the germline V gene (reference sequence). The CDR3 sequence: CASSLWGLADTQYF. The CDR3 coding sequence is TGTGCCAGCAGCTTATGGGGGTTGGCAGATACGCAGTATTTT.